The entry that follows covers one TCR beta chain sequence. CDR3 length equals 14 residues. The germline V gene encodes CDR1 SEHNR and CDR2 FQNEAQ (reference sequence). Trimming shortened V by 2 bases and J by 7 bases, and 12 bases separated the two germline ends. This record belongs to a study of blood T cell repertoires in COVID-19. Study information: T cells, B-cell-depleted T cells, or PBMCs supplied cDNA or gDNA.

Original data processing: Amplifying reference gene primers gave estimates of nucleated cell counts. TCRdb's table, derived via immunoSEQ multiplex PCR, lists solely in-frame clones and lacks some. V and J calls and clone size come straight from that table; D and trimming were deduced from the DNA. This table holds 150,000 to 200,000 clones, around 80% found once. Patients of the Seattle cohort, enrolled during active infection, were followed longitudinally. This rearrangement joins TRBV7-9 to TRBJ1-3; TRBD1 might be the D (5 bases). The source is a woman aged 70-85 years with COVID-19, enrolled during active disease. Sequencing input: peripheral blood. The CDR3 region has the DNA TGTGCCAGCAGCTTAACCGACAGCCTGAACACCATATATTTT. Translated: CASSLTDSLNTIYF.